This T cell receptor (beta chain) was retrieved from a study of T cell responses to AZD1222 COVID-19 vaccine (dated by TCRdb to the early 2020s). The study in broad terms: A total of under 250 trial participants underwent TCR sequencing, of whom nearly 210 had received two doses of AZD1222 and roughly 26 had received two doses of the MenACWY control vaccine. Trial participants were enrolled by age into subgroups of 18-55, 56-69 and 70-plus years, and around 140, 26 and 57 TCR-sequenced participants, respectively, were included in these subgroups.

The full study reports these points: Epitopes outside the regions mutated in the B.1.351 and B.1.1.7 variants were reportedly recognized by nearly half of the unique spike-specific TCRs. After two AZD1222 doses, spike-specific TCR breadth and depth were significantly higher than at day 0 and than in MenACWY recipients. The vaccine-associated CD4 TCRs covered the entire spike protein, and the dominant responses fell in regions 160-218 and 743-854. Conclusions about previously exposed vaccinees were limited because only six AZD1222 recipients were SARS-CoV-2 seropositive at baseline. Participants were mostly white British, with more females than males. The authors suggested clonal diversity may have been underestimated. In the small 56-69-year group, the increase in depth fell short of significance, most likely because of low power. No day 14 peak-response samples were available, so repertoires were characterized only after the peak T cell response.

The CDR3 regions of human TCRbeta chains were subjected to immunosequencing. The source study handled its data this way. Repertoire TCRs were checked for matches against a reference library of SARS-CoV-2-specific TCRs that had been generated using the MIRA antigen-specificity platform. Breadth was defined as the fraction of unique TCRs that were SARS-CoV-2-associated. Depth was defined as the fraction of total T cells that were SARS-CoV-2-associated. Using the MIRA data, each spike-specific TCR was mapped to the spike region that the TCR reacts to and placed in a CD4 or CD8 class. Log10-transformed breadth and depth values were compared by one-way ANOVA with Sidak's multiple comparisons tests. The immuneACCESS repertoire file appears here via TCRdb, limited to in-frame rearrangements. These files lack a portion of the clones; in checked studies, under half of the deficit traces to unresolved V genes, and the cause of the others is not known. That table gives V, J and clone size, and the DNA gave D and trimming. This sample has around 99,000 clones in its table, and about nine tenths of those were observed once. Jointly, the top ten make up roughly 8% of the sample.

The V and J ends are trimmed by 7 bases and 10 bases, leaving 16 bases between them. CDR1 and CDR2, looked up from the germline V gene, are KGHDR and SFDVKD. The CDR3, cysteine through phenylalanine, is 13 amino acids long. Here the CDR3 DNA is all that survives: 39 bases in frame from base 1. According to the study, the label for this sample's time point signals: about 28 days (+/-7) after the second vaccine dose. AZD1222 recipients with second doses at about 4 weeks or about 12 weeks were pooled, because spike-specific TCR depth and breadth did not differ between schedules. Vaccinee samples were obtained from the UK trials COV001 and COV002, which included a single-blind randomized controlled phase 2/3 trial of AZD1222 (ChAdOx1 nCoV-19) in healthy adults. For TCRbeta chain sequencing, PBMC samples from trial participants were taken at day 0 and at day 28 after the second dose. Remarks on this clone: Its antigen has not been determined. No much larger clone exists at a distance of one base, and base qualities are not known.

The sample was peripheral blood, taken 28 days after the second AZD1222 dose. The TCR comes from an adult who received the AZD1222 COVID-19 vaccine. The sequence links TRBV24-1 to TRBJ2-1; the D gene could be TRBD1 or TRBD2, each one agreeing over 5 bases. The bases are TGTGCCACCAGCCTCACGGGGTGGACAGAGCAGTTCTTC. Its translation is CATSLTGWTEQFF.